These T cell receptor beta chains were read from a single sample in a study of CD8+ T cells in alopecia areata. Some clones are missing from TCRdb's copy, which holds only in-frame ones; the method was immunoSEQ multiplex PCR. The sample lists about 300,000 clones, 55% to 75% occurring once. The material was CD4+ T cells sorted from blood, obtained at week 24, from a patient treated with tofacitinib. Receptor source: a human donor with alopecia areata. Each CDR3 is given with its conserved first and last residue. Each record gives: clone size, D gene, J gene, V gene, CDR3 DNA, CDR3 protein. The D gene is left open where the match is weak. Clone size appears in some rows only: once, few, many, or a class for an expanded clone.

few | . | TRBJ2-5 | TRBV10-3 | TGTGCCATCAGTGCTGGGGAGACCCAGTACTTC | CAISAGETQYF
few | . | TRBJ2-4 | TRBV23-1 | TGCGCCAGCAGCCAATTGGTAGCCAAAAACATTCAGTACTTC | CASSQLVAKNIQYF
few | TRBD1 | TRBJ2-2 | TRBV4-3 | TGCGCCAGCAGCCAGGACGACAGGGGGCACACCGGGGAGCTGTTTTTT | CASSQDDRGHTGELFF
. | TRBD1 | TRBJ2-7 | TRBV5-1 | TGCGCCAGCAGCTCCGGGACAGGGGGATCTTTCTACGAGCAGTACTTC | CASSSGTGGSFYEQYF
few | . | TRBJ2-7 | TRBV11-1 | TGTGCCAGCAGCTCCACCTACGAGCAGTACTTC | CASSSTYEQYF
. | . | TRBJ1-1 | TRBV5-1 | TGCGCCAGCAGCACTAGGACAGATTACACTGAAGCTTTCTTT | CASSTRTDYTEAFF
. | . | TRBJ2-5 | TRBV9 | TGTGCCAGCAGCGCCCAAGAGACCCAGTACTTC | CASSAQETQYF
few | . | TRBJ1-2 | TRBV9 | TGTGCCAGCAGCGTAGCGGGAGCTAACTATGGCTACACCTTC | CASSVAGANYGYTF
. | TRBD2 | TRBJ2-2 | TRBV5-1 | TGCGCCAGCAGCTTCCTGGGCTCTAGCGGGGCGAACACCGGGGAGCTGTTTTTT | CASSFLGSSGANTGELFF
. | TRBD1 | TRBJ1-1 | TRBV5-1 | TGCGCCAGCAGCTTCGGGACAGTCCAAACTGAAGCTTTCTTT | CASSFGTVQTEAFF
. | . | TRBJ1-6 | TRBV5-1 | TGCGCCAGCAGCTTGGACAGGGTGTCCGGGGATTCACCCCTCCACTTT | CASSLDRVSGDSPLHF
. | . | TRBJ2-7 | TRBV9 | TGTGCCAGCGGGGGACGGACCTACGAGCAGTACTTC | CASGGRTYEQYF
few | TRBD1 | TRBJ2-2 | TRBV28 | TGTGCCAGCAGTCCGGGACAGTTCTCGAACACCGGGGAGCTGTTTTTT | CASSPGQFSNTGELFF
few | . | TRBJ2-1 | TRBV7-8 | TGTGCCAGCAGCTCATCCCAGGGGAGGGGTGAGCAGTTCTTC | CASSSSQGRGEQFF
. | . | TRBJ1-5 | TRBV2 | TGTGCCAGCAGTGGCTCTAGCAATCAGCCCCAGCATTTT | CASSGSSNQPQHF
once | . | TRBJ2-4 | TRBV29-1 | TGCAGCGTTGAAGATCGCCGTCCTGGGGTCTGGGTGAACATTCAGTACTTC | CSVEDRRPGVWVNIQYF
. | . | TRBJ1-3 | TRBV30 | TGTGCCTGGACCCGGGCCGGAAACACCATATATTTT | CAWTRAGNTIYF
. | . | TRBJ2-6 | TRBV4-2 | TGTGCCAGCAGCTCGTCGGGGGGCAGGGACTCTGGGGCCAACGTCCTGACTTTC | CASSSSGGRDSGANVLTF
. | . | TRBJ2-7 | TRBV27 | TGTGCCAGCAGTTTAGTTTCAGGGTGGGAGTACTTC | CASSLVSGWEYF
. | TRBD2 | TRBJ2-4 | TRBV5-1 | TGCGCCAGCAGCCCGACTAGCGGTGGTACCAAAAACATTCAGTACTTC | CASSPTSGGTKNIQYF
. | . | TRBJ2-2 | TRBV30 | TGTGCCTGGAGTGTTCGTAACACCGGGGAGCTGTTTTTT | CAWSVRNTGELFF
few | . | TRBJ2-7 | TRBV15 | TGTGCCACCAGCAGAGTCGCGGGAGAGCAGTACTTC | CATSRVAGEQYF
. | . | TRBJ1-5 | TRBV18 | TGTGCCAGCTCACAAAGCTACAATCAGCCCCAGCATTTT | CASSQSYNQPQHF
. | TRBD1 | TRBJ1-5 | TRBV29-1 | TGCAGCGTGCAAACAGGGGACAATCAGCCCCAGCATTTT | CSVQTGDNQPQHF
. | . | TRBJ2-5 | TRBV7-2 | TGTGCCAGCAGCCCGACGCCGGGGCCTCAAGAGACCCAGTACTTC | CASSPTPGPQETQYF
. | . | TRBJ2-3 | TRBV25-1 | TGTGCCAGTAGAACTACCACAGATACGCAGTATTTT | CASRTTTDTQYF
. | TRBD1 | TRBJ2-4 | TRBV4-2 | TGTGCCAGCAGAACAAACATCGGACAGGGGAAAAACATTCAGTACTTC | CASRTNIGQGKNIQYF
few | . | TRBJ1-1 | TRBV12-5 | TGTGCTAGTGGTTTTGGGGGCAACACTGAAGCTTTCTTT | CASGFGGNTEAFF
once | TRBD1 | TRBJ1-1 | TRBV9 | TGTGCCAGCAGGACAGGGGGGGACACTGAAGCTTTCTTT | CASRTGGDTEAFF
. | . | TRBJ2-7 | TRBV7-2 | TGTGCCAGCAGCACGGTAACAGGTAGTGGTAATCCCTACGAGCAGTACTTC | CASSTVTGSGNPYEQYF
. | . | TRBJ2-6 | TRBV29-1 | TGCAGCGTTGTCAGGGCTGGGGCCAACGTCCTGACTTTC | CSVVRAGANVLTF
few | . | TRBJ2-6 | TRBV28 | TGTGCCAGCAGTTTAGGGGGATCCGGGGCCAACGTCCTGACTTTC | CASSLGGSGANVLTF
once | . | TRBJ2-7 | TRBV6-5 | TGTGCCAGCAGTTACTCGGGGACCTACGAGCAGTACTTC | CASSYSGTYEQYF
. | . | TRBJ2-7 | TRBV20-1 | TGCAGTGCGATGGGACCGGGCGAGCAGTACTTC | CSAMGPGEQYF
once | . | TRBJ1-5 | TRBV30 | TGTGCCTGGAGTGATCGACCGGATCAGCCCCAGCATTTT | CAWSDRPDQPQHF
few | . | TRBJ2-3 | TRBV9 | TGTGCCAGCAGCGTAGCCCGGAGCACAGATACGCAGTATTTT | CASSVARSTDTQYF
. | . | TRBJ2-7 | TRBV5-1 | TGCGCCAGCAGCTTCGGACCAGCCTACGAGCAGTACTTC | CASSFGPAYEQYF
. | . | TRBJ1-6 | TRBV4-1 | TGCGCCAGCAGCCAACGGGCCCTCAATTCACCCCTCCACTTT | CASSQRALNSPLHF
. | TRBD1 | TRBJ1-2 | TRBV6-1 | TGTGCCAGCAGTGCACAGGGGGCGAGATTATCCTATGGCTACACCTTC | CASSAQGARLSYGYTF
. | TRBD1 | TRBJ1-6 | TRBV30 | TGTGCCTGGAGAGGGACAGGGGATTCACCCCTCCACTTT | CAWRGTGDSPLHF
. | . | TRBJ2-3 | TRBV15 | TGTGCCACCAGCAGAGATACACGGGTTAGCACAGATACGCAGTATTTT | CATSRDTRVSTDTQYF
. | . | TRBJ2-7 | TRBV29-1 | TGCAGCGTTGATAACAGGGTCGGCGAGCAGTACTTC | CSVDNRVGEQYF
. | . | TRBJ2-1 | TRBV30 | TGTGCCTGGAGTGTACGTTTAGCTGATGAGCAGTTCTTC | CAWSVRLADEQFF
. | . | TRBJ1-6 | TRBV7-2 | TGTGCCAGCAGCTGGATCAGGGCAGGAGGGAATTCACCCCTCCACTTT | CASSWIRAGGNSPLHF
few | TRBD2 | TRBJ2-4 | TRBV19 | TGTGCCAGTAGTAAGGGACTAGCGGGGGAGAACATTCAGTACTTC | CASSKGLAGENIQYF
. | . | TRBJ1-1 | TRBV5-4 | TGTGCCAGCAGCTTCGTCGGATTGAACACTGAAGCTTTCTTT | CASSFVGLNTEAFF
. | . | TRBJ1-1 | TRBV27 | TGTGCCAGCAGTTTATATATGATGGCAGGGACAGCTTTCTTT | CASSLYMMAGTAFF
few | . | TRBJ1-4 | TRBV7-2 | TGTGCCAGCAGCCCTCTTGGAAATCGGGGCGAAAAACTGTTTTTT | CASSPLGNRGEKLFF
. | . | TRBJ1-6 | TRBV6-5 | TGTGCCAGCAGTTATCTTTCGGGACGGCATAATTCACCCCTCCACTTT | CASSYLSGRHNSPLHF
. | . | TRBJ1-4 | TRBV6-5 | TGTGCCAGCCGGAGGGGGGATGAAAAACTGTTTTTT | CASRRGDEKLFF
. | . | TRBJ1-5 | TRBV7-6 | TGTGCCAGCAGCTTAATGGAATTGAGCCAGCCCCAGCATTTT | CASSLMELSQPQHF
few | . | TRBJ1-1 | TRBV11-1 | TGTGCCTCATCGGACAGCATGAACACTGAAGCTTTCTTT | CASSDSMNTEAFF